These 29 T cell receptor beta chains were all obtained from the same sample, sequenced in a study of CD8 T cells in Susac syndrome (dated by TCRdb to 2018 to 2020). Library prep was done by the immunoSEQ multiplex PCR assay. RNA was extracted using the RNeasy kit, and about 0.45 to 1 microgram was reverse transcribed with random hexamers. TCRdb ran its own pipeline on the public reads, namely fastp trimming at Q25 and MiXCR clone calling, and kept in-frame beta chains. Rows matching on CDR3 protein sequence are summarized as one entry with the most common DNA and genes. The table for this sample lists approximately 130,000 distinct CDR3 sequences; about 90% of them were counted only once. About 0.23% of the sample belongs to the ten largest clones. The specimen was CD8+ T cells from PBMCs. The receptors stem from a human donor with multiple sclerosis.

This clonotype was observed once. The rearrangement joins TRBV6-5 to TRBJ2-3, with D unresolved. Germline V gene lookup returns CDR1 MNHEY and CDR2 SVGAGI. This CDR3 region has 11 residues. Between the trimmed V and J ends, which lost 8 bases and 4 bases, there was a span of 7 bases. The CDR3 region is CASVGPDTQYF. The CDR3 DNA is TGTGCCAGCGTAGGCCCAGATACGCAGTATTTT.

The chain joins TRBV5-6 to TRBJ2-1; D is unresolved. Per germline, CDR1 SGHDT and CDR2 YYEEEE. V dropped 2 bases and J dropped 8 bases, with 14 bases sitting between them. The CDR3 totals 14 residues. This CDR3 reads CASSFFSNWDEQFF. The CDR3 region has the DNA TGTGCCAGCAGCTTCTTTAGCAATTGGGATGAGCAGTTCTTC.

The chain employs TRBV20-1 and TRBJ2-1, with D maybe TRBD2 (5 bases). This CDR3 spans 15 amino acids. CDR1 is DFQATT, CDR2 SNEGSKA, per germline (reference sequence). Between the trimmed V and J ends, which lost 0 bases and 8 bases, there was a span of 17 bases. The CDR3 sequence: CSARDPGLPGYEQFF. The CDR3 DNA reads TGCAGTGCTAGAGATCCAGGACTCCCGGGGTATGAGCAGTTCTTC.

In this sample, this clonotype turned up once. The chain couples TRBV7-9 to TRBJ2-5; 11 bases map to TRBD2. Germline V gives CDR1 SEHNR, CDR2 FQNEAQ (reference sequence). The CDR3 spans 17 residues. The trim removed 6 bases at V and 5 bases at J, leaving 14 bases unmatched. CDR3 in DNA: TGTGCCAGCAGTACCTCACTAGCGGGAGTGAGAGGGGAGACCCAGTACTTC. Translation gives CASSTSLAGVRGETQYF.

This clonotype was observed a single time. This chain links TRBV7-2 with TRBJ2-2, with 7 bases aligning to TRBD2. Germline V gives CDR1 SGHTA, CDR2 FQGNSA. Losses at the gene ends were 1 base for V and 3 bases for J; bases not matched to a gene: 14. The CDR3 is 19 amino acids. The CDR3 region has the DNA TGTGCCAGCAGCTTAGACGGTGGCGGGCGGGAGAGGGACACCGGGGAGCTGTTTTTT. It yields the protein CASSLDGGGRERDTGELFF.

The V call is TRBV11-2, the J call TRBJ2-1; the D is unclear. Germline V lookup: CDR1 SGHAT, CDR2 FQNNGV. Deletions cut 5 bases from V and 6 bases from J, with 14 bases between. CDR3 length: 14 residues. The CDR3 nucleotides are TGTGCCAGCAGCATCGAGACTGCAACCAATGAGCAGTTCTTC. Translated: CASSIETATNEQFF.

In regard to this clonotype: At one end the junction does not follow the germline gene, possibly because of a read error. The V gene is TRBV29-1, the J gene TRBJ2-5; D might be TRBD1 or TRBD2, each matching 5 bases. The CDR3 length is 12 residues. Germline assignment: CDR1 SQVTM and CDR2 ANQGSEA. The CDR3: CSARDVEDTQYF. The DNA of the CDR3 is TGCAGCGCTCGGGACGTCGAAGATACCCAGTACTTC.

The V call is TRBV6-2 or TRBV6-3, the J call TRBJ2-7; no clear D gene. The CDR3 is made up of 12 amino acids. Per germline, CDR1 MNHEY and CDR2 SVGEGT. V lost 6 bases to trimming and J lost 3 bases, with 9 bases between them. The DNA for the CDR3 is TGTGCCAGCAGCCCTAACGTCTACGAGCAGTACTTC. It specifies CASSPNVYEQYF.

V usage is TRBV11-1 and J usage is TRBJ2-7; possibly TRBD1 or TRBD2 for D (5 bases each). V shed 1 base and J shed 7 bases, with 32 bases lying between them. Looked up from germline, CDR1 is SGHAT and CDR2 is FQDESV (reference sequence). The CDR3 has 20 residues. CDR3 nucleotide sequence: TGTGCCAGCAGCTTAGGCCCTCTTTTCTCTCTTCCGGGGCCGACGGGTGAGCAGTACTTC. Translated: CASSLGPLFSLPGPTGEQYF. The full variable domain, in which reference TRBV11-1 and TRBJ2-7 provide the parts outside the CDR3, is EAEVAQSPRYKITEKSQAVAFWCDPISGHATLYWYRQILGQGPELLVQFQDESVVDDSQLPKDRFSAERLKGVDSTLKIQPAELGDSAMYLCASSLGPLFSLPGPTGEQYFGPGTRLTVT.

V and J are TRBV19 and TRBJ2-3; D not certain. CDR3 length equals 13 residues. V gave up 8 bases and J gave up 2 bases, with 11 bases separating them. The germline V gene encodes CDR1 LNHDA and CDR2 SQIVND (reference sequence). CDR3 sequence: CASSSATTDTQYF. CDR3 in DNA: TGTGCCAGTTCCTCCGCGACCACAGATACGCAGTATTTT.

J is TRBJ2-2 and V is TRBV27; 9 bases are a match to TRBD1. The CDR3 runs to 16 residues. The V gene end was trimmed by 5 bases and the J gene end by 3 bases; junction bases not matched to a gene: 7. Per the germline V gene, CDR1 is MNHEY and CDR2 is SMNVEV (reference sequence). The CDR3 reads CASSLGQGGYTGELFF. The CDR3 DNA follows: TGTGCCAGCAGTCTGGGACAGGGTGGATACACCGGGGAGCTGTTTTTT.

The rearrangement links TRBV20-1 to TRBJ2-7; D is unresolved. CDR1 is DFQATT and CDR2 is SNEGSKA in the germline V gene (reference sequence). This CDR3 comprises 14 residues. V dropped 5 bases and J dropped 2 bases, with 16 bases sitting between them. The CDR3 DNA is TGCAGTGCTCTCGTCGAACCGATTCCCTACGAGCAGTACTTC. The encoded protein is CSALVEPIPYEQYF.

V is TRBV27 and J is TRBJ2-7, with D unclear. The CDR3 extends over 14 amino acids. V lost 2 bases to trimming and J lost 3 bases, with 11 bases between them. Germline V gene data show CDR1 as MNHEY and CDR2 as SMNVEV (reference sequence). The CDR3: CASSLGSYFYEQYF. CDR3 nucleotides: TGTGCCAGCAGTTTAGGCAGCTACTTCTACGAGCAGTACTTC.

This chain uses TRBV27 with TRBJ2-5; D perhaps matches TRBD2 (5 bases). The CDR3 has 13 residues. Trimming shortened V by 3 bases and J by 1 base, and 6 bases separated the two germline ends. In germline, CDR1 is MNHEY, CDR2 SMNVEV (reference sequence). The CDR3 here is CASSLRVQETQYF. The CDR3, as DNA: TGTGCCAGCAGTTTGAGGGTCCAAGAGACCCAGTACTTC.

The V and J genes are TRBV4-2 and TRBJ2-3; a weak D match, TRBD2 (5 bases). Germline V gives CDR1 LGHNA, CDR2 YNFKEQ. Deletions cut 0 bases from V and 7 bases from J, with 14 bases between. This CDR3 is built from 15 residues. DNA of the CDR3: TGTGCCAGCAGCCAAGATTGGGGAGATGGTTATACGCAGTATTTT. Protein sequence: CASSQDWGDGYTQYF.

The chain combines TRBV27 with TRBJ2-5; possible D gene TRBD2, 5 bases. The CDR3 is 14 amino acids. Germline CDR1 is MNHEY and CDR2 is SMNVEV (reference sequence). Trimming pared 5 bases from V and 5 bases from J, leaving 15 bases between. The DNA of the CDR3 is TGTGCCAGCAGTCTCCTCGGGGTTGGCGAGACCCAGTACTTC. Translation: CASSLLGVGETQYF.

The CDR3 reads CASSTHRQEETQYF. CDR3 coding DNA: TGTGCCAGCAGTACCCATCGACAGGAAGAGACCCAGTACTTC. This chain joins TRBV12-3 or TRBV12-4 and TRBJ2-5; TRBD1 might be the D (6 bases). The CDR3 length is 14 residues. V was pared by 5 bases and J by 3 bases, with 13 bases between.

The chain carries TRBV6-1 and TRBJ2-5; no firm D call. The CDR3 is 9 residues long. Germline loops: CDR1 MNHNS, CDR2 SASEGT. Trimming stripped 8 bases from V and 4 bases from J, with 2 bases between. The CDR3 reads CASGETQYF. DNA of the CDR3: TGTGCCAGCGGAGAGACCCAGTACTTC.

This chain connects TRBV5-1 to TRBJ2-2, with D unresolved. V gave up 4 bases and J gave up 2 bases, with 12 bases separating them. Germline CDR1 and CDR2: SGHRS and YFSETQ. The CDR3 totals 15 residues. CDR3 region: CASSRLDGNTGELFF. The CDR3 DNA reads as TGCGCCAGCAGCCGCTTAGACGGAAACACCGGGGAGCTGTTTTTT.

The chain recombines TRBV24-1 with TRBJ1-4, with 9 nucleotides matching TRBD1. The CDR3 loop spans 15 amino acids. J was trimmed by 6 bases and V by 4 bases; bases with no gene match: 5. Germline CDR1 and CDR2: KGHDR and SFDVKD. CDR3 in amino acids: CATSDSDRGDEKLFF. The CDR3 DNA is TGTGCCACCAGTGACTCGGACAGGGGCGATGAAAAACTGTTTTTT.

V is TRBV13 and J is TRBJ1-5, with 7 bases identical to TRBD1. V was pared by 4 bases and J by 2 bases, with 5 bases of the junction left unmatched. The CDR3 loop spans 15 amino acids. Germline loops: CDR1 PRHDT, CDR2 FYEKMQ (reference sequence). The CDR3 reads CASSSRQGGNQPQHF. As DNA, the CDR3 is TGTGCCAGCAGCTCCCGACAGGGTGGCAATCAGCCCCAGCATTTT.

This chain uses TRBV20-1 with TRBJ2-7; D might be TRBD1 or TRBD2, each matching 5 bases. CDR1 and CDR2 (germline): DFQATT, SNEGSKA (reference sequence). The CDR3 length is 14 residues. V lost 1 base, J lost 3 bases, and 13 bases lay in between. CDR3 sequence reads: CSARGRLGDYEQYF. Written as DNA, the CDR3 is TGCAGTGCTAGAGGGAGGCTAGGGGACTACGAGCAGTACTTC.

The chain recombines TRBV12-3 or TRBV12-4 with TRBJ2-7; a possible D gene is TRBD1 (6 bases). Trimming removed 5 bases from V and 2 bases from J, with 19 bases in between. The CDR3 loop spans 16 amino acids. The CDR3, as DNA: TGTGCCAGCAGTGTGCCGACCGGGACACCTCCCTACGAGCAGTACTTC. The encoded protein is CASSVPTGTPPYEQYF.

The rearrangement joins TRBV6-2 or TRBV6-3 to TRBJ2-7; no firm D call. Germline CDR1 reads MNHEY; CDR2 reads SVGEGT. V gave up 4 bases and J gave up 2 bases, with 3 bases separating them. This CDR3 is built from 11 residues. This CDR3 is CASSWTYEQYF. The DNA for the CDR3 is TGTGCCAGCAGTTGGACCTACGAGCAGTACTTC.

CDR3 in DNA: TGTGCCAGCAGTTACTCTCCGGCCTCACCTGGCTACACCTTC. Its protein is CASSYSPASPGYTF. The V and J genes are TRBV6-2 or TRBV6-3 and TRBJ1-2; no clear D gene. The CDR3 length is 14 residues. Germline V gene data show CDR1 as MNHEY and CDR2 as SVGEGT. V lost 0 bases and J 7 bases, leaving 12 bases between the germline ends.

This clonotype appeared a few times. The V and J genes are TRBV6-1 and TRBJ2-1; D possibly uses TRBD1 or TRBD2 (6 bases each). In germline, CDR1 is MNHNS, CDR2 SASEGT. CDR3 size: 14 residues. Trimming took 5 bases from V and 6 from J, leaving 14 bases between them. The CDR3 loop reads CASSSQGGGNEQFF. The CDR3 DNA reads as TGTGCCAGCAGTTCACAGGGAGGAGGCAATGAGCAGTTCTTC.

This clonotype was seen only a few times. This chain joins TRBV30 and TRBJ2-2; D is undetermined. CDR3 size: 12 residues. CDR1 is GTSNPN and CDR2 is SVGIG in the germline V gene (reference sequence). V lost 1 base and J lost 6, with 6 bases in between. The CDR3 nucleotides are TGTGCCTGGAGTGGGGGATCCGGGGAGCTGTTTTTT. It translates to CAWSGGSGELFF.

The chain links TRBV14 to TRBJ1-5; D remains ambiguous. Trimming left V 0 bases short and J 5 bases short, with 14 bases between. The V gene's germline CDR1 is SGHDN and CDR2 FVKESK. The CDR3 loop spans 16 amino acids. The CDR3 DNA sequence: TGTGCCAGCAGCCAAGACGACCGATTAGCGCATCAGCCCCAGCATTTT. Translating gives CASSQDDRLAHQPQHF.

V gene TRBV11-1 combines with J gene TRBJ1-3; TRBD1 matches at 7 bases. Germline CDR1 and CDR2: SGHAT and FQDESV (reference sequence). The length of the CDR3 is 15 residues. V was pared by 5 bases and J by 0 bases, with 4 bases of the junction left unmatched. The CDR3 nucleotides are TGTGCCAGCAGCGGAGAGGGGGCCTCTGGAAACACCATATATTTT. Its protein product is CASSGEGASGNTIYF.